This T cell receptor (beta chain) emerged from a study of glioma-infiltrating T cells after dendritic cell vaccination. Overall study context: Patients received autologous tumor lysate-pulsed dendritic cell vaccination between about 2002 and 2013. Monocyte-derived dendritic cells, cultured seven days with IL-4 and GM-CSF, were pulsed with autologous tumor lysate.

The sample's time point: after dendritic cell vaccination, including at tumor progression/relapse. Up to about 2 ug genomic DNA was used for TCRB CDR3 amplification. Here immunoSEQ multiplex PCR was the method, and the copy in TCRdb shows in-frame clones only, minus some. The table lists about 50,000 clones, roughly 90% of them singletons. This CDR3 region has 15 residues. The trim removed 5 bases at V and 1 base at J, leaving 5 bases unmatched. CDR1 is SGHVS and CDR2 is FQNEAQ in the germline V gene. Here the sequenced sample was blood, taken after dendritic cell vaccination. The clonotype originates from a human donor with glioblastoma. The chain combines TRBV7-8 with TRBJ1-5; 7 bases line up with TRBD1. The CDR3 DNA is TGTGCCAGCAGCGAGGCGGACAGGAGCAATCAGCCCCAGCATTTT. Its translation: CASSEADRSNQPQHF.